The 19 T cell receptor beta chains below come from one sample, sequenced in a study of blood T cell repertoires in COVID-19. Sequencing was performed with immunoSEQ multiplex PCR; in TCRdb, only in-frame clones are kept and a portion is missing. The repertoire holds some 700,000 clones, with approximately 90% as singletons. Sequencing was performed on peripheral blood. The origin of the receptors is a woman in her late teens or twenties with acute or convalescent COVID-19.

The chain links TRBV2 to TRBJ1-2, with 10 positions matching TRBD1. Germline CDR1 SNHLY, CDR2 FYNNEI. CDR3 length: 13 residues. Trimming removed 9 bases from V and 6 bases from J; junction bases left unmatched: 7. The CDR3 sequence is CARSPGQGNGYTF. CDR3 coding DNA: TGTGCCAGGTCGCCGGGACAGGGGAATGGCTACACCTTC. Filled out from reference TRBV2 and TRBJ1-2, the complete variable domain reads EPEVTQTPSHQVTQMGQEVILRCVPISNHLYFYWYRQILGQKVEFLVSFYNNEISEKSEIFDDQFSVERPDGSNFTLKIRSTKLEDSAMYFCARSPGQGNGYTFGSGTRLTVV.

This rearrangement joins TRBV4-1 to TRBJ1-4; D gene ambiguous. Trimming took 3 bases from V and 7 from J, leaving 15 bases between them. This CDR3 spans 15 amino acids. The germline V gene has CDR1 MGHRA and CDR2 YSYEKL. CDR3 bases: TGCGCCAGCAGCCAGATACCGGCCACGGGTGAAAAACTGTTTTTT. It is translated as CASSQIPATGEKLFF.

The chain combines TRBV5-1 with TRBJ2-1; 7 bases match TRBD2. Looked up from germline, CDR1 is SGHRS and CDR2 is YFSETQ. This CDR3 comprises 16 residues. V shed 5 bases, J shed 10 bases, and the junction held 18 bases outside the gene matches. The CDR3 nucleotides read TGCGCCAGCAGTAGCCGATCGGGGACTAAAGGTGTGGAGCAGTTCTTC. It yields the protein CASSSRSGTKGVEQFF. Supplemented by reference TRBV5-1 and TRBJ2-1, the full variable domain reads KAGVTQTPRYLIKTRGQQVTLSCSPISGHRSVSWYQQTPGQGLQFLFEYFSETQRNKGNFPGRFSGRQFSNSRSEMNVSTLELGDSALYLCASSSRSGTKGVEQFFGPGTRLTVL.

J is TRBJ1-1 and V is TRBV3-1 (or the pseudogene TRBV3-2), with a weak D call TRBD1 (6 bases). The CDR3 sequence is 14 residues long. Per the germline V gene, CDR1 is LGHDT and CDR2 is YNNKEL (reference sequence). Trimming shortened V by 0 bases and J by 8 bases, and 13 bases separated the two germline ends. CDR3 region: CASSQDARGGEAFF. The CDR3 nucleotides read TGTGCCAGCAGCCAAGATGCCAGGGGCGGGGAAGCTTTCTTT.

V and J are TRBV7-2 and TRBJ1-2; 7 bases fit TRBD1. This CDR3 contains 13 residues. In germline, CDR1 is SGHTA, CDR2 FQGNSA. Trimming took 6 bases from V and 7 from J; bases not matched to a gene: 8. CDR3 in amino acids: CASSYRGGSGYTF. DNA for the CDR3: TGTGCCAGCAGTTACCGAGGGGGCAGTGGCTACACCTTC.

The rearrangement joins TRBV20-1 to TRBJ1-1; no definite D call. Germline assignment: CDR1 DFQATT and CDR2 SNEGSKA (reference sequence). Trimming cost V 5 bases and J 7 bases, with 8 bases left between them. The CDR3 runs to 10 residues. CDR3 sequence reads: CSAYGYEAFF. The CDR3 DNA sequence: TGCAGTGCTTACGGGTATGAAGCTTTCTTT.

The chain recombines TRBV19 with TRBJ1-5, with D unresolved. The V and J ends lost 3 bases and 5 bases respectively, with 14 bases between them. The germline V gene has CDR1 LNHDA and CDR2 SQIVND (reference sequence). The CDR3 runs to 15 residues. The CDR3 DNA reads as TGTGCCAGTAGTATCTTCGGGTCCGGTGATCAGCCCCAGCATTTT. Protein sequence: CASSIFGSGDQPQHF.

This clone was observed a handful of times. The chain uses TRBV10-3 and TRBJ2-7; D not certain. The V and J ends lost 3 bases and 1 base respectively, with 7 bases between them. The CDR3 sequence is 13 residues long. Germline V gene sequence: CDR1 ENHRY, CDR2 SYGVKD. The CDR3, as DNA: TGTGCCATCAGTGATTCGACATCCTACGAGCAGTACTTC. Translated: CAISDSTSYEQYF.

This clone was observed once. The rearrangement uses TRBV7-8 and TRBJ1-2; TRBD1 agrees at 9 bases. Germline V gives CDR1 SGHVS, CDR2 FQNEAQ. V lost 3 bases to trimming and J lost 2 bases; unmatched junction nucleotides: 10. The CDR3 totals 17 residues. CDR3: CASSFASPGQGNYGYTF. The CDR3 DNA is TGTGCCAGCAGCTTCGCTTCTCCGGGACAGGGAAACTATGGCTACACCTTC. The full variable domain, in which reference TRBV7-8 and TRBJ1-2 provide the parts outside the CDR3, is GAGVSQSPRYKVAKRGQDVALRCDPISGHVSLFWYQQALGQGPEFLTYFQNEAQLDKSGLPSDRFFAERPEGSVSTLKIQRTQQEDSAVYLCASSFASPGQGNYGYTFGSGTRLTVV.

J is TRBJ2-7 and V is TRBV10-3; TRBD1 might be the D (6 bases). This CDR3 is 14 amino acids long. Per the germline V gene, CDR1 is ENHRY and CDR2 is SYGVKD. Deletions cut 5 bases from V and 4 bases from J, with 15 bases between. This CDR3 is CAISRPQGLYEQYF. The CDR3 DNA is TGTGCCATCAGTCGTCCACAGGGTTTGTACGAGCAGTACTTC.

The V and J genes are TRBV27 and TRBJ2-7, with TRBD2 matching 11 bases. The V and J ends lost 5 bases and 0 bases, in that order; junction bases with no gene match: 6. The CDR3 consists of 16 residues. The germline V gene has CDR1 MNHEY and CDR2 SMNVEV (reference sequence). The CDR3 bases are TGTGCCAGCAGTCGCCAGGGACTAGCGGCCTCCTACGAGCAGTACTTC. It is translated as CASSRQGLAASYEQYF.

The chain carries TRBV21-1 and TRBJ2-1; the table gives TRBD1 as D, unverified against the DNA. TRBV21-1 is recorded as a pseudogene. The CDR3 runs 17 residues. This chain's CDR3 is CASSSDQGQSSYNEQFF. The CDR3 bases are TGTGCCAGCAGCAGCGATCAGGGCCAAAGCTCCTACAATGAGCAGTTCTTC.

The V gene is TRBV5-8, the J gene TRBJ1-4; 7 bases are shared with TRBD1. V was clipped by 2 bases and J by 4 bases; unmatched bases: 2. Germline V CDR1 and CDR2: SGHTS, YDEGEE. The CDR3 runs to 14 residues. This CDR3 reads CASSFRDSNEKLFF. CDR3 DNA: TGTGCCAGCAGCTTCCGGGACAGTAATGAAAAACTGTTTTTT.

The J gene is TRBJ1-4, the V gene TRBV2; 8 positions agree with TRBD1. Germline V gives CDR1 SNHLY, CDR2 FYNNEI. V gave up 3 bases and J gave up 7 bases; unmatched junction bases: 4. The CDR3 consists of 14 residues. In nucleotides, the CDR3 is TGTGCCAGCAGTGAGGCAGGGGGCTTTGAAAAACTGTTTTTT. Translating gives CASSEAGGFEKLFF.

The V call is TRBV4-2, the J call TRBJ1-1; D is unclear. The CDR3 sequence is 14 residues long. Trimming left V 4 bases short and J 0 bases short, with 9 bases between. Germline lookup yields CDR1 LGHNA and CDR2 YNFKEQ. The CDR3 DNA is TGTGCCAGCAGCCCCCCTAGGCTGAACACTGAAGCTTTCTTT. It encodes CASSPPRLNTEAFF.

A few counts support this clone. The rearrangement uses TRBV4-1 and TRBJ1-2, with D possibly being TRBD1 (6 bases). CDR3 length: 15 amino acids. Germline assignment: CDR1 MGHRA and CDR2 YSYEKL. The ends were cut back, 1 base at V and 4 bases at J, with 13 bases in the middle. The CDR3 loop reads CASSQGQVLSYGYTF. Here the CDR3 DNA reads TGCGCCAGCAGCCAAGGACAGGTCTTGAGCTATGGCTACACCTTC.

This clone was picked up one time. The chain combines TRBV2 with TRBJ1-4; tentatively, D is TRBD1 (5 bases). V lost 7 bases and J 0 bases, leaving 9 bases between the germline ends. Germline-derived CDR1 and CDR2 are SNHLY and FYNNEI. The CDR3 sequence is 14 residues long. The CDR3 nucleotides are TGTGCCAGCATTTCAGGGCCAACTAATGAAAAACTGTTTTTT. It translates to CASISGPTNEKLFF.

V gene TRBV11-2 combines with J gene TRBJ1-5; D uncertain. Trimming stripped 2 bases from V and 8 bases from J, with 16 bases between. CDR3 length: 15 amino acids. The germline gives CDR1 SGHAT, CDR2 FQNNGV. In DNA form, the CDR3 reads TGTGCCAGCAGCTTAAATTCGGGTCCCGGGGAGCCCCAGCATTTT. It yields the protein CASSLNSGPGEPQHF.

The sample holds a few counts of this clone. The chain employs TRBV12-3 or TRBV12-4 and TRBJ2-7; 7 bases are a match to TRBD2. Losses at the gene ends were 7 bases for V and 9 bases for J; bases not matched to a gene: 12. The CDR3 totals 13 residues. The DNA for the CDR3 is TGTGCCAGCACCCAGAACTCGGGGGGTCGGCAGTACTTC. It codes for CASTQNSGGRQYF.